These 2 T cell receptor beta chains originate from one sample sequenced in a study of blood T cell repertoires in COVID-19. The repertoire was sequenced with immunoSEQ multiplex PCR; TCRdb's copy has only in-frame clones and lacks some. This table holds under 300,000 clones, around nine tenths found once. Sequencing used PBMCs or T cells enriched from blood (not recorded which). The origin of the receptors is a woman between 18 and 30 years old who had recovered from COVID-19.

The chain combines TRBV2 with TRBJ2-7; 7 bases are a match to TRBD2. Per the germline V gene, CDR1 is SNHLY and CDR2 is FYNNEI. V was clipped by 8 bases and J by 5 bases; unmatched bases: 6. The length of the CDR3 is 12 residues. Here the CDR3 DNA reads TGTGCCAGCGTGGCTAGCGGAGACGAGCAGTACTTC. This codes for CASVASGDEQYF.

The gene calls are TRBV9 and TRBJ2-1, with a weak D call TRBD2 (6 bases). The germline gives CDR1 SGDLS, CDR2 YYNGEE. Trimming left V 4 bases short and J 10 bases short, with 18 bases between. There are 14 residues in the CDR3. This CDR3 reads CASSIPGGPGEQFF. In DNA, the CDR3 is TGTGCCAGCAGCATCCCCGGGGGACCGGGGGAGCAGTTCTTC.